This T cell receptor (beta chain) stems from a study of CD8+ T cells in alopecia areata (dated by TCRdb to the late 2010s). As for the study more broadly: The treated patients, all with moderate-to-severe alopecia areata, were enrolled in an open-label pilot trial of oral tofacitinib given at 5 to 10 mg twice daily. Amplification of TCRbeta CDR3 regions was done by immunoSEQ multiplex PCR using 35 Vbeta forward primers and 13 Jbeta reverse primers. In humans, TCRbeta sequencing was performed on scalp tissue and on sorted CD4+ and CD8+ peripheral blood T cells from healthy controls and from patients with patchy or totalis/universalis alopecia areata. Tofacitinib was given for 6 to 18 months, followed by 6 months of follow-up off drug to assess delayed response and recurrence. In treated patients, disease severity was measured using the SALT score, which gives the percentage of scalp surface area affected. To study T cell clonal expansion in alopecia areata, the researchers applied high-throughput TCRbeta sequencing to both the C3H/HeJ mouse model and human patients. Biopsies were taken from tofacitinib-treated patients at baseline and again at 4 and 24 weeks into treatment, and several of those patients also had a later scalp biopsy. Scalp clonality was compared among normal scalp (n=4), patchy alopecia areata scalp (n=8), and alopecia totalis/universalis scalp (n=8). The RNA source kit depended on sample type: the PAXgene miRNA kit for fixed scalp, the miRNeasy kit for PBMCs, and the RNeasy kit for mouse skin. What the work shows at the level of the full study, not this receptor alone: During tofacitinib treatment, many expanded lesional clones stuck around in both scalp and blood, and this persistence may partly explain why relapse happens after treatment is stopped. The treated cohort was small, with a single nonresponder, so links between baseline CD8+ expansion and response need larger studies. TCR sequences shared between patients were less clear than in mice, possibly partly because of HLA diversity in the patient population. Unlike mouse skin, which is dominated by gammadelta T cells, normal human skin has resident alphabeta T cells that are also sequenced, and this complicates analysis of the scalp TCR repertoire. Tofacitinib significantly lowered scalp clonality and the number of expanded CD8+ clones among the top 100 scalp clones. Compared with normal scalp, lesional scalp had higher clonality and more expanded CD8+ clones, particularly in alopecia totalis/universalis, a pattern that suggests antigenic drive.

Receptor amplification or capture employed the immunoSEQ multiplex PCR assay. To provide template for TCR sequencing, every sample had RNA extracted and reverse transcribed into cDNA. First-strand cDNA was synthesized using SuperScript III with a 2:1 mix of oligo-dT and random hexamers. A synthetic immune receptor repertoire was used to gauge amplification bias, and whatever bias remained was removed computationally. The authors processed their data as follows. Raw reads were preprocessed to remove errors, and CDR3 was defined according to IMGT conventions as the region from the conserved cysteine to phenylalanine. To get clonality, Shannon entropy was normalized by log2 of the number of productive unique TCRs and the result was subtracted from 1. CD4 or CD8 identity of scalp clones was inferred by cross-referencing scalp TCRbeta sequences with sorted blood CD4 and CD8 repertoires. TCRdb mirrors the immuneACCESS table, restricted to in-frame sequences. Some clones are absent from its copies; in checked studies, under half trace to an unresolved V gene, and the reason for the others is unknown. V and J calls and clone size are those listed in that table; D and trimming were worked out from the DNA. The sample table records about 200,000 clones; over 55% of these occur just once. Of the sample, approximately 1% is held by the ten largest clones.

The sample's time point label, in plain terms: 24 weeks on oral tofacitinib. Interpreted using the paper, the treatment or condition label stands for: oral pan-JAK inhibitor, 5-10 mg twice daily. Lesional scalp punch biopsies and peripheral blood were obtained from alopecia areata patients. PBMCs were separated by density centrifugation and stained for CD3, CD4 and CD8, after which CD4+ and CD8+ T cells were sorted on a FACSAria. Based on the germline V gene (reference sequence), the CDR1 and CDR2 sequences are LNHNV and YYDKDF. Reading from cysteine to phenylalanine, the CDR3 counts 15 amino acids. Of the read, only the CDR3 DNA is kept; its 45 bases are in frame from base 1. V lost 1 base and J lost 8 bases, and the count of bases not matched to a germline gene is 10. In its sample, this clone was seen once. Its antigen is not yet known. No clone much larger than this one lies a single base away; base qualities are absent.

The TCR originated in a human donor with alopecia areata. The specimen was CD4+ T cells sorted from blood, collected at week 24, from a patient treated with tofacitinib. Recombination linked TRBV15 to TRBJ1-2; the junction holds 7 bases that match TRBD1. The nucleotide sequence is TGTGCCACCAGCAGAGGCCATGGTTTAGGGGGCGGCTACACCTTC. This yields the protein CATSRGHGLGGGYTF.